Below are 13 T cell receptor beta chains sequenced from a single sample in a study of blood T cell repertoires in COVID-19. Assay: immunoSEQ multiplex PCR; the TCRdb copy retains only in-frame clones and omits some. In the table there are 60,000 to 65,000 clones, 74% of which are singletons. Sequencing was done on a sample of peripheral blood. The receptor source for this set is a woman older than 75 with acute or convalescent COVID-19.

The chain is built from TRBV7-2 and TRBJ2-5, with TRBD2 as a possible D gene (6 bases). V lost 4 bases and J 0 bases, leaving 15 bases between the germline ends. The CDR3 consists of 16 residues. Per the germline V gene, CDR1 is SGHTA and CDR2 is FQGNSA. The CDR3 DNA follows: TGTGCCAGCAGCTACCGTCGGGGGAGGAACCAAGAGACCCAGTACTTC. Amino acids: CASSYRRGRNQETQYF. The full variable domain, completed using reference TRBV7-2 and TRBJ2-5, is GAGVSQSPSNKVTEKGKDVELRCDPISGHTALYWYRQSLGQGLEFLIYFQGNSAPDKSGLPSDRFSAERTGGSVSTLTIQRTQQEDSAVYLCASSYRRGRNQETQYFGPGTRLLVL.

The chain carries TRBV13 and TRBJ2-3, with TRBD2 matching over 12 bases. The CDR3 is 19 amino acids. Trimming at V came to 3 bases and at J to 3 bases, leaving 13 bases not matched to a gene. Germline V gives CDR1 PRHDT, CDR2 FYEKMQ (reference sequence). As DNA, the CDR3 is TGTGCCAGCAGCTTTGTGCTAGCGGGAGGGCCGACGGAGACAGATACGCAGTATTTT. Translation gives CASSFVLAGGPTETDTQYF. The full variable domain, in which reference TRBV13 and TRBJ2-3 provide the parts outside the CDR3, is AAGVIQSPRHLIKEKRETATLKCYPIPRHDTVYWYQQGPGQDPQFLISFYEKMQSDKGSIPDRFSAQQFSDYHSELNMSSLELGDSALYFCASSFVLAGGPTETDTQYFGPGTRLTVL.

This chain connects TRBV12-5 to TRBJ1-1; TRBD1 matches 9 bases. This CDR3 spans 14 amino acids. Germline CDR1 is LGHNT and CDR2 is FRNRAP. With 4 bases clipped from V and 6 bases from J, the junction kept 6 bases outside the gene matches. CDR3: CASGSGQGFPEAFF. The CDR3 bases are TGTGCTAGTGGTTCGGGACAGGGATTCCCTGAAGCTTTCTTT.

CDR3 loop: CATGLPPTDTQYF. CDR3 in DNA: TGTGCCACCGGACTCCCCCCAACAGATACGCAGTATTTT. The V call is TRBV28, the J call TRBJ2-3; a weak D match, TRBD2 (5 bases). The CDR3 is 13 residues long. Germline V gives CDR1 MDHEN, CDR2 SYDVKM. The ends were cut back, 10 bases at V and 3 bases at J, with 14 bases in the middle.

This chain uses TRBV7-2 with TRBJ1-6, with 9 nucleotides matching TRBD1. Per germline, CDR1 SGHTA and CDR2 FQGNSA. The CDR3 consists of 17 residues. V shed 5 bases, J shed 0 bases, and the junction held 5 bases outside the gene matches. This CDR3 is CASSPLTGGSYNSPLHF. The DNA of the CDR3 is TGTGCCAGCAGCCCCTTGACAGGGGGCTCCTATAATTCACCCCTCCACTTT.

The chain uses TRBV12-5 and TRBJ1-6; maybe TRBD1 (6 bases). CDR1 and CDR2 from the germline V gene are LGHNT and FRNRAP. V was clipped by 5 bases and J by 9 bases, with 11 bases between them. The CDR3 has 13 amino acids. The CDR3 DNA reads TGTGCTAGTGGTGGGGGCTTCGGTTCACCCCTCCACTTT. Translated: CASGGGFGSPLHF.

The CDR3 nucleotides read TGCGCCAGCAGTCAATCGGAGGGGTATAGCAATCAGCCCCAGCATTTT. Protein: CASSQSEGYSNQPQHF. This chain links TRBV23-1 with TRBJ1-5; the D gene is possibly TRBD1 (5 bases). TRBV23-1 qualifies as an ORF whose function is uncertain. CDR3 length equals 16 residues. V was cut by 0 bases and J by 0 bases, with 9 bases left in between.

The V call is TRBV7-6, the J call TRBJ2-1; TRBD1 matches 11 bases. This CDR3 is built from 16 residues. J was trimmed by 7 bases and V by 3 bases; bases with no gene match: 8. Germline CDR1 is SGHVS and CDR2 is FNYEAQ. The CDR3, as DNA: TGTGCCAGCAGCTTTTTCGGACAGGGGGCGGGTAATGAGCAGTTCTTC. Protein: CASSFFGQGAGNEQFF. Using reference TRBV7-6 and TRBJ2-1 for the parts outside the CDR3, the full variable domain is GAGVSQSPRYKVTKRGQDVALRCDPISGHVSLYWYRQALGQGPEFLTYFNYEAQQDKSGLPNDRFSAERPEGSISTLTIQRTEQRDSAMYRCASSFFGQGAGNEQFFGPGTRLTVL.

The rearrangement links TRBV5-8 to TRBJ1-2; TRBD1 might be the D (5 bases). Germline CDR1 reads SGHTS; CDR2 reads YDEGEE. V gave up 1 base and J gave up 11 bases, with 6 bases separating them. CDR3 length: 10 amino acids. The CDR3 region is CASSLTGYTF. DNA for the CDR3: TGTGCCAGCAGCTTGACAGGATACACCTTC.

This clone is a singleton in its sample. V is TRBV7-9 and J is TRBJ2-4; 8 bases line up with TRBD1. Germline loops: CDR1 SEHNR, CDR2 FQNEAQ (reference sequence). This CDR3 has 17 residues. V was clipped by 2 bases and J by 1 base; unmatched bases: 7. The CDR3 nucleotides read TGTGCCAGCAGCTTACGCCCGGACAGGGCGGCCAAAAACATTCAGTACTTC. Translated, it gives CASSLRPDRAAKNIQYF.

The CDR3 DNA reads TGTGCCACCAGTGGATCCACAGGGGCGGTCACTGAAGCTTTCTTT. Its translation is CATSGSTGAVTEAFF. The chain is built from TRBV24-1 and TRBJ1-1, with 7 bases that match TRBD1. The trim removed 5 bases at V and 4 bases at J, leaving 9 bases unmatched. Germline CDR1 and CDR2: KGHDR and SFDVKD. CDR3 length: 15 residues.

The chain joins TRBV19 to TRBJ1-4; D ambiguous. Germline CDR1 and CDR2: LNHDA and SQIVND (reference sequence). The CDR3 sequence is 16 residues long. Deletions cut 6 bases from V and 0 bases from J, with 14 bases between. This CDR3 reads CASRRDPGATNEKLFF. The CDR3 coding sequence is TGTGCCAGTAGACGAGACCCAGGCGCAACTAATGAAAAACTGTTTTTT.

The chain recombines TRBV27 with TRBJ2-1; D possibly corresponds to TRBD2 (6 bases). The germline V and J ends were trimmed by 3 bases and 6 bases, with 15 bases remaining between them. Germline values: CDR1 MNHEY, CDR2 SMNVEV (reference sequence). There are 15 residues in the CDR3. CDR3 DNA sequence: TGTGCCAGCAGTTTTTGGATCGGGGGTGCCAATGAGCAGTTCTTC. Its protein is CASSFWIGGANEQFF.